The following is a T cell receptor beta chain sequence with its context. The sample holds one count of this clone. What this receptor recognizes is not known. No much larger clone is present one base from it, and per-base qualities are unavailable. These data are taken from a study of T cells in lung cancer brain metastases listed by TCRdb under 2018. In the study overall: Of the approximately 22 patients, approximately 18 had a history of tobacco use, with a median of 40 pack-years. Eighteen of the 20 patients received no interval therapy between primary and metastasis resection. A median interval of 348 days was observed between acquisition of the primary and brain metastasis specimens. In this study, the TCR beta CDR3 repertoires of fully resected primary non-small cell lung cancers were compared with those of paired brain metastases. A cohort of approximately 20 patients was included, from whom roughly 40 specimens were contributed, with one primary lung lesion and one brain metastasis obtained from each patient. Of the patients, 11 were female and 8 or 9 were male, and their median age at first diagnosis was 45 to 65 years. The average DNA integrity number was 3.5 to 4 in both primary and metastatic specimens, and the two sites did not differ significantly. General conclusions and limits of the study: Most clones were specific to a single lesion, and paired lesions overlapped only to a limited degree (mean Morisita index approximately 0.23). In brain metastases, the ten most abundant clones accounted for a significantly larger fraction of the repertoire than in primaries, a finding that suggests clonal expansion. DNA fragmentation in the FFPE samples may have prevented recovery of the complete infiltrating T cell repertoire. Significantly fewer unique productive clones were found in brain metastases than in paired primaries (median around 1,500 versus 5,000). The study could not control for the effects of preoperative corticosteroids on T cell infiltration in brain metastases.

Each sample received between roughly 2.24 and 5.5 ug of genomic DNA as input, and paired samples received equal DNA input. TCR beta libraries were constructed with the immunoSEQ hsTCRbeta Kit, which uses multiplexed V and J gene primers in two PCR steps. The pooled libraries, together with positive and negative controls, were sequenced on an Illumina MiSeq running a 100-cycle paired-end protocol. The study's processing was this. The immunoSEQ vendor processed the raw data into normalized, annotated TCR beta repertoire reports. Richness was defined as the number of unique clones by nucleotide sequence, and the iChao1 and Efron-Thisted estimators were used to extrapolate total richness. To characterize and compare the paired lesions, the analysis used Pielou's evenness, Simpson's index, the proportional abundance of the top-ten clones, and the Morisita overlap index. The table comes from immuneACCESS by way of TCRdb, which keeps in-frame sequences with V and J called. Part of the clones is missing from these tables; in studies checked, under half for an unresolved V gene and the rest for unknown reasons. V and J calls and clone size are copied from that table; D and trimming were computed from the DNA. The sample includes some 3,200 clones, with 91% observed a single time. Approximately 3% of the sample is held by the ten biggest clonotypes.

Unmatched junction bases come to 6, with V trimmed by 2 bases and J by 6 bases. CDR1 and CDR2, looked up from the germline V gene, are ENHRY and SYGVKD. Inclusive of the bounding cysteine and phenylalanine, the CDR3 is 15 residues long. The entry retains the CDR3 DNA only, 45 bases that are in frame from base 1. Patients had resection either for delayed recurrence of a solitary brain metastasis or for synchronous oligometastatic disease. Patients with a history of multiple malignancies were excluded so that cancers other than NSCLC would not be included. Tumor areas were macrodissected from about 5 deparaffinized 7.5 to 10 um unstained sections under guidance from marked H&E slides. All specimens were fixed in formalin and embedded in paraffin (FFPE). Genomic DNA was extracted using the AllPrep DNA/RNA FFPE Kit.

This TCR came from a man in his 70s with non-small cell lung cancer. Recombination joined TRBV10-3 with TRBJ2-7; 11 junctional bases match TRBD1. The sample consisted of tumor tissue from the primary lung tumor. According to the study, the label for this sample's cell subset or site signals: primary lung cancer lesion. Read as DNA, the sequence is TGTGCCATCAGTGAGCTGACCGGGACAGGGGGCGAGCAGTACTTC. Protein translation: CAISELTGTGGEQYF.